This T cell receptor beta chain comes out of a study of shared clonotypes between healthy human individuals. In the study overall: There were three CD4 naive, three CD4 memory, two CD8 naive and one CD8 memory plates per donor.

After removal of 4 bases from V and 4 bases from J, the junction contained 14 bases not matched to a gene. The germline V gene encodes CDR1 SGHDT and CDR2 YYEEEE. This CDR3 region has 18 residues. Using immunoSEQ multiplex PCR, the repertoire was profiled, and TCRdb retains in-frame clones only, with some absent. The table includes around 2,000,000 clones, approximately 94% detected once. Of note for this clone: What it binds is not known.

Study-wide results and limits: Large depth notwithstanding, sorted-subset sequencing proved incomplete by rarefaction. Estimated richness was generally greater in naive than memory subsets.

Terminally differentiated effector memory CD45RA+ cells were excluded from the naive CD8 cells, which were CD45RO-negative and positively selected for CCR7. This chain links TRBV5-6 with TRBJ2-2, with TRBD1 identical over 9 bases. This TCR was sampled from a man younger than 35 in good health. Sequencing used naive CD8+ T cells sorted from blood. The CDR3 DNA reads as TGTGCCAGCAGCCCGCTTACCCTCGACAGGGGGGGCACCGGGGAGCTGTTTTTT. Encoded protein: CASSPLTLDRGGTGELFF.